This record looks at one TCR beta chain sequence and its context. This may be a read error, as it is one base from a much larger clone. Libraries of TCR beta came from iRepertoire HTBI primers plus Arm-PCR of CDR3 regions. Using its own MiXCR run on the multiplex PCR reads, TCRdb lists one record per CDR3 protein. The data show more than 300,000 distinct CDR3 sequences, roughly 17% seen once. Time point specified: newly diagnosed GD, antithyroid drugs for less than 3 months. The TCR library was made from RNA that had been extracted from PBMCs in TRIzol. These data originate in a study of regulatory T cells in long-lasting Graves disease. This CDR3 spans 14 amino acids. CDR1 KGHSH and CDR2 LQKENI come from the germline V gene. The same data also went into a second study, on T cells in Graves' hyperthyroidism and ophthalmopathy.

This TCR derives from a woman younger than 35 with Graves disease. The V gene is TRBV18, the J gene TRBJ1-1; perhaps TRBD1 as D (5 bases). The material was peripheral blood mononuclear cells (PBMCs), obtained at new diagnosis, from a patient treated with antithyroid drugs. This CDR3 is CAGSPPFDRKEAFF. The DNA for the CDR3 is TGTGCCGGCTCACCACCTTTCGACAGAAAGGAAGCTTTCTTT.